This paragraph covers one TCR beta chain sequence. The antigen it binds to is not known. From each donor, an approximately 2.3 ml peripheral blood sample was collected into PAXgene tubes and kept at -80 degrees C. Total RNA was isolated from whole blood with the PAXgene blood miRNA kit on an automated QIAcube, without T cell sorting. Peripheral blood from monozygotic twin pairs concordant or discordant for inflammatory bowel disease was subjected to deep TCRalpha and TCRbeta repertoire profiling with unique molecular barcoding. Smoking habits were recorded for all twin pairs, with individuals classified as current, former or never smokers. CDR1 LNHDA and CDR2 SQIVND are derived from the germline V gene (reference sequence). The CDR3 runs 13 residues from the cysteine to the phenylalanine. A DNA sequence was not provided. Libraries were constructed by 5' RACE. For each TCR library, about 4,000 ng of total RNA was used. For each sample, cDNA synthesis was carried out in eight separate reactions using SMARTScribe reverse transcriptase. During cDNA synthesis, unique molecular identifiers containing a 6-nucleotide sample barcode were introduced by template switching. TCRalpha and TCRbeta cDNA was amplified by two nested PCRs of around 15 and 9 cycles, with bead purification after each PCR. Before amplification, cDNA was treated with uracil DNA-glycosylase and purified using the QIAquick PCR purification kit. In the second PCR, Illumina TruSeq-compatible adapters and sample-specific barcodes were added. TapeStation and Qubit were used to check library quality and concentration, and approximately 5 ng of each library went into the pool. Sequencing of pooled libraries was carried out on an Illumina HiSeq2500 single-index Rapid Run using 2 x 100 bp reads and custom sequencing primers. The original pipeline was this. UMI-based consensus assembly with MiGEC version 1.2.6 was used to correct PCR and sequencing errors. MiXCR version 2.1.1 was used for V(D)J alignment, clonotype assembly and CDR3 extraction. To normalise gene usage, clonotype sharing and MAIT/NKT TCR abundance, the top 1000, 10 000 and 20 000 clonotypes in each sample were analysed. After downsampling to 27 000 UMIs, diversity was calculated as the inverse Simpson index using the vegan R package. Paired Mann-Whitney U tests were applied to discordant twin pairs, and Benjamini-Hochberg correction was used for multiple testing. One entry per CDR3 protein sequence results from the TCRdb reprocessing of the reads, with DNA left out. These V and J calls derive from TCRdb rather than the authors' analysis. This sample's clone table shows over 100,000 distinct CDR3 sequences. The ten largest make up 12% of the sample.

This sample was taken from a study of monozygotic twins with inflammatory bowel disease (dated by TCRdb to between 2018 and 2021). Regarding the complete study: A total of roughly 28 monozygotic twin pairs were included in the full study, comprising nine German pairs (four IBD-concordant, five IBD-discordant) and 19 IBD-discordant Danish pairs. Within discordant pairs, disease-associated traits were sought mainly by comparing IBD patients with their genetically identical healthy co-twins. Each individual had, on average, about 151 000 unique TCRalpha sequences and 181 000 unique TCRbeta sequences available for analysis. What the authors observed across the whole study: Differing immunosuppressive treatments among patients may have added background noise and inter-individual variability to the repertoires. Repertoire similarity did not differ between concordant and discordant twins, possibly due to limited statistical power. The analysis was unable to tell apart different T cell subtypes. Compared with healthy twins, IBD patients shared fewer clonotypes with other individuals, and the difference was most pronounced in patients with signs of disease activity. No single strong signal or clonotype linked to IBD turned up in the results, so the idea that one exists was not supported. IBD patients had lower TCRbeta repertoire diversity, measured by the inverse Simpson index, than their healthy co-twins.

The sequence joins TRBV19 to TRBJ2-5; TCRdb returns TRBD2, unconfirmable since there is no DNA. The source of this sequence is a human donor with ulcerative colitis or Crohn's disease, or a healthy co-twin of an affected twin (not recorded which). The sample was blood. The CDR3 protein: CASAAGRQETQYF.